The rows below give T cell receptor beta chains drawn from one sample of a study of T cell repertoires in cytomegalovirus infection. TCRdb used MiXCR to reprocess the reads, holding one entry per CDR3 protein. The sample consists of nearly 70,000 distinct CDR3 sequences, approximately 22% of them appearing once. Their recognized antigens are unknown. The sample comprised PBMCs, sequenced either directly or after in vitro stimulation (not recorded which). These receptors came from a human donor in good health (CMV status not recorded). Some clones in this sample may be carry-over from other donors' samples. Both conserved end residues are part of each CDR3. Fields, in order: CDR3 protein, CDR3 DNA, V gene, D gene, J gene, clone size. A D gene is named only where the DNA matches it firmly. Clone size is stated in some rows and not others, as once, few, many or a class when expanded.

CASRPDRGSSADTQYF TGTGCCAGCAGACCGGACAGGGGATCCAGTGCAGATACGCAGTATTTT TRBV28 TRBD1 TRBJ2-3 .
CASSEASGRGNGYTF TGTGCCAGCAGTGAAGCGTCGGGCAGGGGGAATGGCTACACCTTC TRBV2 TRBD1 TRBJ1-2 few
CASSPRNSGYSPLHF TGTGCCAGCAGCCCGCGAAACTCGGGGTATTCACCCCTCCACTTT TRBV7-9 . TRBJ1-6 many
CASSYARTATEAFF TGTGCCAGCAGTTACGCCCGGACAGCCACTGAAGCTTTCTTT TRBV6-2/TRBV6-3 . TRBJ1-1 few
CAISDIVNYGYTF TGTGCCATCAGTGATATAGTTAACTATGGCTACACCTTC TRBV10-3 . TRBJ1-2 many
CASRKTTGANVLTF TGTGCCAGCAGGAAAACCACTGGGGCCAACGTCCTGACTTTC TRBV11-3 . TRBJ2-6 .
CAISRDLTNTEAFF TGTGCCATCAGTCGGGATCTTACAAACACTGAAGCTTTCTTT TRBV10-3 . TRBJ1-1 .
CASSYSGGTDTQYF TGTGCCAGCAGTTACAGCGGGGGGACAGATACGCAGTATTTT TRBV6-6 TRBD2 TRBJ2-3 few
CASSQGVGGGPVRSTDTQYF TGTGCCAGCAGCCAAGGCGTAGGTGGCGGACCTGTTAGGAGCACAGATACGCAGTATTTT TRBV3-1 . TRBJ2-3 few
CASTLSGMNNEQFF TGTGCCAGCACCCTTAGCGGGATGAACAATGAGCAGTTCTTC TRBV7-4 TRBD2 TRBJ2-1 few